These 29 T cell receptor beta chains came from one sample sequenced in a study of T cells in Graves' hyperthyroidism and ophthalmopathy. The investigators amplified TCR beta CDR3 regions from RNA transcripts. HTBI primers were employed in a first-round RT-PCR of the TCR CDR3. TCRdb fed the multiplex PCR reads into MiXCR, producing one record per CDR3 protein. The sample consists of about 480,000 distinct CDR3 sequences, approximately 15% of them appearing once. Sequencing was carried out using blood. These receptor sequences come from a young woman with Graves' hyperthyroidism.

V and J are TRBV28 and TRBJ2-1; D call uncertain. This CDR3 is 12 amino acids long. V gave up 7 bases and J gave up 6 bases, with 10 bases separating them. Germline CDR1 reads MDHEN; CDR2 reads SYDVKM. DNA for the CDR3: TGTGCCAGCACTCGGCGGCCCAATGAGCAGTTCTTC. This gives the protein CASTRRPNEQFF.

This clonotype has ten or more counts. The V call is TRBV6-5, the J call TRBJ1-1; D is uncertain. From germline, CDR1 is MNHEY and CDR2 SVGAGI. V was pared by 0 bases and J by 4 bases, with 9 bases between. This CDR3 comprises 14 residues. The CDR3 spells CASSYSEGRTEAFF. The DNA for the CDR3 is TGTGCCAGCAGTTACTCAGAGGGTCGCACTGAAGCTTTCTTT.

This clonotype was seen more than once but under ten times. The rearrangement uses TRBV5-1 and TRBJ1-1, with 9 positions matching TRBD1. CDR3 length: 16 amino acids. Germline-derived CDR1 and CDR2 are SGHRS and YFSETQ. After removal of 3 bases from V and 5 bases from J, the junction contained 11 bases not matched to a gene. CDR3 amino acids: CASSSPYRGRRTEAFF. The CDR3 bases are TGCGCCAGCAGCTCGCCCTACAGGGGGCGAAGAACTGAAGCTTTCTTT.

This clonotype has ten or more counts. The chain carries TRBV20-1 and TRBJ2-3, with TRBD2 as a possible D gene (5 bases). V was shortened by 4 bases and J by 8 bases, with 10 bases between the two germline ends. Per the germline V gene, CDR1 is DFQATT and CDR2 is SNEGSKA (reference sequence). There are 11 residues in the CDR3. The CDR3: CSAKGGGTQYF. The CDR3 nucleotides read TGCAGTGCTAAGGGTGGAGGTACGCAGTATTTT.

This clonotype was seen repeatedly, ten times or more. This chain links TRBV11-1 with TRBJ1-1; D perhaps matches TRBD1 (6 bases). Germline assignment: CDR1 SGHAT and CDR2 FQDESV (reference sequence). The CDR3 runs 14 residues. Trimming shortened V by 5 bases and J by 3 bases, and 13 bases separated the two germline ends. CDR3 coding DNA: TGTGCCAGCAGCCACTCTGGACAGTACACTGAAGCTTTCTTT. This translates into CASSHSGQYTEAFF.

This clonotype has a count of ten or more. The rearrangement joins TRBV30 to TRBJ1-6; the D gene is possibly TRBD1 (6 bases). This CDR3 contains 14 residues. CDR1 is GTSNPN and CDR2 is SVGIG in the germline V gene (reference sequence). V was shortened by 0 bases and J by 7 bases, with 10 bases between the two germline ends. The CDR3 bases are TGTGCCTGGAGTGTACAGGGTCGAAATTCACCCCTCCACTTT. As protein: CAWSVQGRNSPLHF.

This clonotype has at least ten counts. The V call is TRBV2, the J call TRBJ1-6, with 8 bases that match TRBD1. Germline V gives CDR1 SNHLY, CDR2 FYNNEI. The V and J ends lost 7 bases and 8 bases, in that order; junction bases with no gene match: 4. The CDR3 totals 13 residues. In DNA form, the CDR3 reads TGTGCCAGCATCGAGACAGGGGATTCACCCCTCCACTTT. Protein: CASIETGDSPLHF.

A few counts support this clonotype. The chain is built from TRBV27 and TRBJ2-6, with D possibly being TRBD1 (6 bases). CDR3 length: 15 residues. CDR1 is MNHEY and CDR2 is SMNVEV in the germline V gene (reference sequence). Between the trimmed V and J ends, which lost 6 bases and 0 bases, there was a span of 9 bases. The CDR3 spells CASRVGGSGANVLTF. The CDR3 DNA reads TGTGCCAGCAGGGTAGGGGGCTCTGGGGCCAACGTCCTGACTTTC.

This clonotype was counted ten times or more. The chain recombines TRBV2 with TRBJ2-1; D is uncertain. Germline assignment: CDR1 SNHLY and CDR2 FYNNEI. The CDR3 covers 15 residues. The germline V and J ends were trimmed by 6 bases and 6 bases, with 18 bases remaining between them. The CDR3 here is CASSLDTLPSNEQFF. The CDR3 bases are TGTGCCAGCAGCCTAGACACCCTACCCTCCAATGAGCAGTTCTTC.

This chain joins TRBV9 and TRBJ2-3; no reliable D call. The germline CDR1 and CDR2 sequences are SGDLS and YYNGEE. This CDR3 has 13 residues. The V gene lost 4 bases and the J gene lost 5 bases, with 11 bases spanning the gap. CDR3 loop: CASSPLPGDTQYF. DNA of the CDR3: TGTGCCAGCAGCCCTCTTCCGGGAGATACGCAGTATTTT.

CDR3 in amino acids: CASSFGFYGASLTGELFF. The CDR3 DNA sequence: TGTGCCAGCAGCTTTGGGTTTTATGGAGCTAGTCTCACCGGGGAGCTGTTTTTT. This chain connects TRBV13 to TRBJ2-2; D gene ambiguous. V was shortened by 3 bases and J by 4 bases, with 21 bases between the two germline ends. Germline values: CDR1 PRHDT, CDR2 FYEKMQ (reference sequence). The CDR3 extends over 18 amino acids.

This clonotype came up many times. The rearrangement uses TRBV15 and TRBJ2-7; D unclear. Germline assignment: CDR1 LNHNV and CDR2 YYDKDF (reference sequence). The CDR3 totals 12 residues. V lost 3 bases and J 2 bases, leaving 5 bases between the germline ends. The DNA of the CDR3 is TGTGCCACCAGCAGTGAAACCTACGAGCAGTACTTC. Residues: CATSSETYEQYF. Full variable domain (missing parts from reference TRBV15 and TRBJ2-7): DAMVIQNPRYQVTQFGKPVTLSCSQTLNHNVMYWYQQKSSQAPKLLFHYYDKDFNNEADTPDNFQSRRPNTSFCFLDIRSPGLGDTAMYLCATSSETYEQYFGPGTRLTVT.

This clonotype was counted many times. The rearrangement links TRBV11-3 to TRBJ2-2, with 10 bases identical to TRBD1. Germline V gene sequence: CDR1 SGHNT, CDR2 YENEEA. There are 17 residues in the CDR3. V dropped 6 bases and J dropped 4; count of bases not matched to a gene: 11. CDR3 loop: CASRAPGQGRGTGELFF. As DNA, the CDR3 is TGTGCCAGCAGGGCTCCGGGACAGGGGAGGGGCACCGGGGAGCTGTTTTTT.

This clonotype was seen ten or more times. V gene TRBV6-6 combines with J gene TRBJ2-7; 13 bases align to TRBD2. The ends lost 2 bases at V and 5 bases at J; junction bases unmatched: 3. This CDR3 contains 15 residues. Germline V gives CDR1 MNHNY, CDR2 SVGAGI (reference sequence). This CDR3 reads CASSYGLAGADEQYF. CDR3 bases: TGTGCCAGCAGTTACGGACTAGCGGGAGCCGACGAGCAGTACTTC.

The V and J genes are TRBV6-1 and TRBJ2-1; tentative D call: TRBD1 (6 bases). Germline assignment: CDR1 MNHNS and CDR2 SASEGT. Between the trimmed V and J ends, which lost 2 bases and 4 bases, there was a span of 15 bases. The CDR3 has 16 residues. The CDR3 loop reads CASSERPWTVYNEQFF. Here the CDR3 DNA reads TGTGCCAGCAGTGAAAGGCCCTGGACAGTTTACAATGAGCAGTTCTTC.

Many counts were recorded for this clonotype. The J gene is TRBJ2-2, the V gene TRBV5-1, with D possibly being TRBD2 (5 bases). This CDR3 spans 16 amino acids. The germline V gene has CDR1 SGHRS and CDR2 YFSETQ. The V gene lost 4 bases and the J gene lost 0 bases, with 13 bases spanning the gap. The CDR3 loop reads CASSPTSLANTGELFF. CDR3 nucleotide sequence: TGCGCCAGCAGCCCTACTAGTCTCGCGAACACCGGGGAGCTGTTTTTT.

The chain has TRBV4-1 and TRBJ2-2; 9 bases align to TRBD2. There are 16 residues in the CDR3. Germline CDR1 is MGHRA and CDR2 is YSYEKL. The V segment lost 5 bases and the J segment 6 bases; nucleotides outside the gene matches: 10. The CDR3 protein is CASSNPSGEVSGELFF. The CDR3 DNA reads TGCGCCAGCAGCAATCCTAGCGGGGAGGTGTCCGGGGAGCTGTTTTTT.

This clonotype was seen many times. The CDR3 region is CAISEGSRGQPQHF. The DNA for the CDR3 is TGTGCCATCAGTGAAGGTAGCAGGGGACAGCCCCAGCATTTT. The genes are TRBV10-3 and TRBJ1-5; perhaps TRBD1 as D (6 bases). Per germline, CDR1 ENHRY and CDR2 SYGVKD. V dropped 3 bases and J dropped 7 bases, with 13 bases sitting between them. This CDR3 is built from 14 residues.

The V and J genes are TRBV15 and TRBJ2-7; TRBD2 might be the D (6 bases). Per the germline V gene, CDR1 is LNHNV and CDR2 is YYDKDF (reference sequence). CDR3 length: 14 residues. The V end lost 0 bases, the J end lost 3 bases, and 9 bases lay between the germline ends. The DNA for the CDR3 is TGTGCCACCAGCAGAGATTTCGGGGGCTACGAGCAGTACTTC. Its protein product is CATSRDFGGYEQYF.

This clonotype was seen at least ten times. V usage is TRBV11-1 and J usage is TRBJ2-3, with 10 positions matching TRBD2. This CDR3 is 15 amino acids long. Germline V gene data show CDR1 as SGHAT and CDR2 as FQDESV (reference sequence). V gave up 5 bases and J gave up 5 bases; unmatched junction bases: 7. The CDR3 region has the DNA TGTGCCAGCAGCCTACCGGGACTAGCGCAAGATACGCAGTATTTT. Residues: CASSLPGLAQDTQYF. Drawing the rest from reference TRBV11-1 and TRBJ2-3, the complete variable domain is EAEVAQSPRYKITEKSQAVAFWCDPISGHATLYWYRQILGQGPELLVQFQDESVVDDSQLPKDRFSAERLKGVDSTLKIQPAELGDSAMYLCASSLPGLAQDTQYFGPGTRLTVL.

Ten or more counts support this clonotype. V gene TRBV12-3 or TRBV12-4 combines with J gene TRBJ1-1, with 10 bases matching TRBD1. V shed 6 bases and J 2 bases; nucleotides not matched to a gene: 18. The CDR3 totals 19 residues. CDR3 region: CASRTGTGALGLPNTEAFF. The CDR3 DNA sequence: TGTGCCAGCAGAACCGGGACAGGGGCCCTAGGCCTTCCAAACACTGAAGCTTTCTTT.

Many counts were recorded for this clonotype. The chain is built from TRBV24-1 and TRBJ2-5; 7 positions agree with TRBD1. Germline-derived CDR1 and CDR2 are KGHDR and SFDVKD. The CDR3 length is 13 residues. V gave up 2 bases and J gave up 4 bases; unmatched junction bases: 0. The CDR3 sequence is CATSDYRGETQYF. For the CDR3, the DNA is TGTGCCACCAGTGATTACAGGGGAGAGACCCAGTACTTC.

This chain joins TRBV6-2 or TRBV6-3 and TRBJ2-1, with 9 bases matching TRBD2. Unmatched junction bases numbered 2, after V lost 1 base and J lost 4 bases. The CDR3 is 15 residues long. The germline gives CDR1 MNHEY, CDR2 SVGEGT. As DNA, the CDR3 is TGTGCCAGCAGTTACTTCCTAGCGGGGTACAATGAGCAGTTCTTC. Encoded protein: CASSYFLAGYNEQFF.

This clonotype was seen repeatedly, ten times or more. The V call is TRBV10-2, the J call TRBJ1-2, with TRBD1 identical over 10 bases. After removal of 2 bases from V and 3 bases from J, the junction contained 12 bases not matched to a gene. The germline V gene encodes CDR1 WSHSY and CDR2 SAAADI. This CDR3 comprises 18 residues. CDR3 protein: CASSEPRGGQGSHYGYTF. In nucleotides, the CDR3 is TGCGCCAGCAGTGAGCCTCGAGGGGGACAGGGGTCGCACTATGGCTACACCTTC.

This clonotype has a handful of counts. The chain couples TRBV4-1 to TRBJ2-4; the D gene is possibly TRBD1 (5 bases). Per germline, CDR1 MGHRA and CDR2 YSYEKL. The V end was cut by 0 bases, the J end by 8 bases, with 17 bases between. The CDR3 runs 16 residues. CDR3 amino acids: CASSQDPVRVSYIQYF. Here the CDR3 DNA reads TGCGCCAGCAGCCAAGATCCGGTCAGGGTTAGTTACATTCAGTACTTC.

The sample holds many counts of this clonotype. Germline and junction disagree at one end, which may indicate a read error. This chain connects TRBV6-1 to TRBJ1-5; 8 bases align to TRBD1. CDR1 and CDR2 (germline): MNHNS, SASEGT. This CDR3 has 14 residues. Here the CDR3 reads CASIKSGGHQPRHF. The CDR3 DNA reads TGTGCCAGCATAAAATCAGGGGGCCATCAGCCCCGGCATTTT.

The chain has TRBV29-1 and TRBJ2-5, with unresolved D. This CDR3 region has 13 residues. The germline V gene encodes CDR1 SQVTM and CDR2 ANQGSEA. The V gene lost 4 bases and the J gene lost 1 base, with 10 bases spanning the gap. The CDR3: CSVGKGLQETQYF. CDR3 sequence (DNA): TGCAGCGTTGGGAAGGGCCTCCAAGAGACCCAGTACTTC.

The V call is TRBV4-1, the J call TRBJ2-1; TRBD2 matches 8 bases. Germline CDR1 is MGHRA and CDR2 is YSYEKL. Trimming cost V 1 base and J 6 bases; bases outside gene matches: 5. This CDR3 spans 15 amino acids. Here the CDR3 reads CASSQVGGRSNEQFF. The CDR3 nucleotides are TGCGCCAGCAGCCAAGTCGGCGGGAGGAGCAATGAGCAGTTCTTC.

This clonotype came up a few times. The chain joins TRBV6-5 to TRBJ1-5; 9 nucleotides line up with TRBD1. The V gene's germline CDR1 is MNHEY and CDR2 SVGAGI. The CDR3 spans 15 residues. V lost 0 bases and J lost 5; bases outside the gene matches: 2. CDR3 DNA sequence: TGTGCCAGCAGTTACTCGGGACAGGGCGATCAGCCCCAGCATTTT. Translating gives CASSYSGQGDQPQHF.